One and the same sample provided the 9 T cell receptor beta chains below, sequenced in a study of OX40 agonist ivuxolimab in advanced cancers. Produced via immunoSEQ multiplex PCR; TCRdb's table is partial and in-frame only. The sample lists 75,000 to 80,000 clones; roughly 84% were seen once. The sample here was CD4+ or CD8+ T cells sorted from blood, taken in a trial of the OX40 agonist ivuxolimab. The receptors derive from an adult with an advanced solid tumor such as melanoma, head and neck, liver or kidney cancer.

Here the CDR3 DNA reads TGTGCCAGCAGCTCCGCAGGGGGCCCGTTTGTGGCTTTCTTT. It encodes CASSSAGGPFVAFF. The rearrangement uses TRBV7-9 and TRBJ1-1; 8 bases are a match to TRBD1. The germline V gene has CDR1 SEHNR and CDR2 FQNEAQ (reference sequence). The CDR3 consists of 14 residues. V shed 4 bases and J 11 bases; nucleotides not matched to a gene: 12. Supplemented by reference TRBV7-9 and TRBJ1-1, the full variable domain reads DTGVSQNPRHKITKRGQNVTFRCDPISEHNRLYWYRQTLGQGPEFLTYFQNEAQLEKSRLLSDRFSAERPKGSFSTLEIQRTEQGDSAMYLCASSSAGGPFVAFFGQGTRLTVV.

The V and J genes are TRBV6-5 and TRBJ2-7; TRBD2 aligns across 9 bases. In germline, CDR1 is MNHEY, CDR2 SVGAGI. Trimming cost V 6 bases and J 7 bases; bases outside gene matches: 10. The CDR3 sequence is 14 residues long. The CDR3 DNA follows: TGTGCCAGCAGCGCTAGCGGGACGGGGGTAGAGCAGTACTTC. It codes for CASSASGTGVEQYF.

The CDR3 loop is CASSLGDRVSEQYF. CDR3 coding DNA: TGCGCCAGCAGCTTGGGGGACAGGGTGTCCGAGCAGTACTTC. V is TRBV5-1 and J is TRBJ2-7; 9 bases are shared with TRBD1. Losses at the gene ends were 0 bases for V and 6 bases for J; bases not matched to a gene: 4. The germline CDR1 and CDR2 sequences are SGHRS and YFSETQ. The CDR3 totals 14 residues. The whole variable domain, filled in from reference TRBV5-1 and TRBJ2-7, reads KAGVTQTPRYLIKTRGQQVTLSCSPISGHRSVSWYQQTPGQGLQFLFEYFSETQRNKGNFPGRFSGRQFSNSRSEMNVSTLELGDSALYLCASSLGDRVSEQYFGPGTRLTVT.

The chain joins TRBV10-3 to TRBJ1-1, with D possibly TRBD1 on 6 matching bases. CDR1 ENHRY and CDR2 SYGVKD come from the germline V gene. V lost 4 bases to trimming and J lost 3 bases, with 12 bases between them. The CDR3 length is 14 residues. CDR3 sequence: CAISATGGDTEAFF. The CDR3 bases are TGTGCCATCAGTGCGACAGGAGGGGACACTGAAGCTTTCTTT.

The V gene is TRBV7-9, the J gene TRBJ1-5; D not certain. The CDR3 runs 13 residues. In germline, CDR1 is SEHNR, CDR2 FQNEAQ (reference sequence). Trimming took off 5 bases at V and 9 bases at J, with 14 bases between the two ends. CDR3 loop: CASSKGPSGPQHF. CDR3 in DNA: TGTGCCAGCAGCAAGGGCCCTTCGGGGCCCCAGCATTTT.

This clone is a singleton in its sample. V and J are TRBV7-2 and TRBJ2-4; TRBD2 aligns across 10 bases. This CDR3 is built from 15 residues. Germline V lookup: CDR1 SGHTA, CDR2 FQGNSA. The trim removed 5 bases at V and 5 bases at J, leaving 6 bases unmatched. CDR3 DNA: TGTGCCAGCAGCCCCGGACTAGCGGACCAAAACATTCAGTACTTC. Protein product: CASSPGLADQNIQYF.

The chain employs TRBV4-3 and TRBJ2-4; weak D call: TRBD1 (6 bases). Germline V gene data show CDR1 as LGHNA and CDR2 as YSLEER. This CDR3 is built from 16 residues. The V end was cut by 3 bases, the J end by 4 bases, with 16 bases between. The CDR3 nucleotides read TGCGCCAGCAGCCATGCAGGGGCCGGAGCGAAAAACATTCAGTACTTC. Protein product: CASSHAGAGAKNIQYF.

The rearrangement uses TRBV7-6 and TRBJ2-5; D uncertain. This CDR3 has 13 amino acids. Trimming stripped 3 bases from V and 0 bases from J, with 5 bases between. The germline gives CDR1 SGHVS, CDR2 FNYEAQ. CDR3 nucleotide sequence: TGTGCCAGCAGCTTTAGAAACCAAGAGACCCAGTACTTC. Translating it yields CASSFRNQETQYF.

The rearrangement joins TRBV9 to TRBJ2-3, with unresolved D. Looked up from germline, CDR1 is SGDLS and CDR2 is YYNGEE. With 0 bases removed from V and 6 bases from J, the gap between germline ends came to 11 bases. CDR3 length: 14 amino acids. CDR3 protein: CASSVGAGPDTQYF. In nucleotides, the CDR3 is TGTGCCAGCAGCGTAGGGGCAGGTCCGGATACGCAGTATTTT.